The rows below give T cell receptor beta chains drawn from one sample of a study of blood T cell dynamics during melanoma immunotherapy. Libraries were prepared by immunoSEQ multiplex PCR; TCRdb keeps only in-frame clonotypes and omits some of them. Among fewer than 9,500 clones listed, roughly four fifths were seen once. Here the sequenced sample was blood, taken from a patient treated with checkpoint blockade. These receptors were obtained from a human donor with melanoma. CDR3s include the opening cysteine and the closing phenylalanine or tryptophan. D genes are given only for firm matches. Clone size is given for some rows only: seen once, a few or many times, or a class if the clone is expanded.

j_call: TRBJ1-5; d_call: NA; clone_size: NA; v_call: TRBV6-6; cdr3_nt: TGTGCCAGCAGTTTCTCAGGGAATGGCAATCAGCCCCAGCATTTT; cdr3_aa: CASSFSGNGNQPQHF
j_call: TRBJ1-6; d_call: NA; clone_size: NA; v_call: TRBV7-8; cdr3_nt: TGTGCCAGCAGCTTAGCAGGGGATTCACCCCTCCACTTT; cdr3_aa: CASSLAGDSPLHF
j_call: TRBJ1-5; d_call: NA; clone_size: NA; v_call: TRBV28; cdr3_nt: TGTGCCAGCAGTTCCGGCCTCCGGGGGGCGTATCAGCCCCAGCATTTT; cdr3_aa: CASSSGLRGAYQPQHF
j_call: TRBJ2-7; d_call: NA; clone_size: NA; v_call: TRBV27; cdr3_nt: TGTGCCAGCAGTTCCAACTTCTACAGGGTTCGGTACGAGCAGTACTTC; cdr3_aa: CASSSNFYRVRYEQYF
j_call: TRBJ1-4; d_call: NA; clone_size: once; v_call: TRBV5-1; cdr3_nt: TGCGCCAGCAGCTTCGACAGGATTAATGAAAAACTGTTTTTT; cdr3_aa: CASSFDRINEKLFF
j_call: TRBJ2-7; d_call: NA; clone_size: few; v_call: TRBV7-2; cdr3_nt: TGTGCCAGCAGCCGTATATTGGACGAGCAGTACTTC; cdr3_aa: CASSRILDEQYF
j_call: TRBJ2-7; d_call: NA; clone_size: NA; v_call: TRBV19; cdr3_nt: TGTGCCAGTAGTATAGTTGGGTCCTACGAGCAGTACTTC; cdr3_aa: CASSIVGSYEQYF
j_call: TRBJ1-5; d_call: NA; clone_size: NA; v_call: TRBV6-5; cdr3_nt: TGTGCCAGCAGTTCCGGGGACATTAATCAGCCCCAGCATTTT; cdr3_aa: CASSSGDINQPQHF
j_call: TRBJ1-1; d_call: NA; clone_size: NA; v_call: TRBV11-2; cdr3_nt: TGTGCCAGCAGCCCTAGGTCTCTCCCAGGGTTAAGGACTGAAGCTTTCTTT; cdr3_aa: CASSPRSLPGLRTEAFF
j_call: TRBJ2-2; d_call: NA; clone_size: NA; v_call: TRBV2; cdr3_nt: TGTGCCAGCAGTGAAGGGGGCGTGGTGCACACCGGGGAGCTGTTTTTT; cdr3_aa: CASSEGGVVHTGELFF
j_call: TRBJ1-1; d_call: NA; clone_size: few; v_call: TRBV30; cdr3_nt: TGTGCCTGGAGTACTGGGATGAACACTGAAGCTTTCTTT; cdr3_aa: CAWSTGMNTEAFF
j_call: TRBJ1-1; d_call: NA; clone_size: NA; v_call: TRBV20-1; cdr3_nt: TGCAGTGCTCGGGAGAGCACTGAAGCTTTCTTT; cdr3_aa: CSARESTEAFF
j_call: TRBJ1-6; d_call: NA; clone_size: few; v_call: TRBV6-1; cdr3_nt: TGTGCCAGCAGTGAATCGGGGGGTCCACCCCTCCACTTT; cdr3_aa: CASSESGGPPLHF
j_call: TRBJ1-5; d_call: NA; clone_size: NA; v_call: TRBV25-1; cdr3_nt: TGTGCCAGCAGTGGCGTAGGGGCCGGCAATCAGCCCCAGCATTTT; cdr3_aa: CASSGVGAGNQPQHF
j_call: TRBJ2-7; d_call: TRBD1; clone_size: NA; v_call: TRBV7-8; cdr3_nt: TGTGCCAGCAGCCCCCGGACAGGGGGCTACGAGCAGTACTTC; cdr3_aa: CASSPRTGGYEQYF
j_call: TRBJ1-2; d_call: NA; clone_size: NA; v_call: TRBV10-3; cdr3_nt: TGTGCCATCAGTGAGTCGTCTTATAACTATGGCTACACCTTC; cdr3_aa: CAISESSYNYGYTF